Shown below are 21 T cell receptor beta chains from a single sample sequenced in a study of blood T cell repertoires in COVID-19. Method: immunoSEQ multiplex PCR; TCRdb's copy keeps in-frame clones and lacks some. The data show some 150,000 clones, roughly nine tenths seen once. Sequencing input: peripheral blood. The receptors here all came from a woman older than 75 in a cohort sampled during active or convalescent COVID-19.

The chain uses TRBV7-2 and TRBJ2-1, with TRBD2 identical over 9 bases. The CDR3 has 16 residues. CDR1 SGHTA and CDR2 FQGNSA come from the germline V gene. V trimming: 1 base; J trimming: 5 bases; junction bases outside the gene matches: 6. This CDR3 is CASSLVAGATHNEQFF. CDR3 nucleotide sequence: TGTGCCAGCAGCTTAGTAGCGGGGGCGACACACAATGAGCAGTTCTTC. The full variable domain, rest sourced from reference TRBV7-2 and TRBJ2-1, is GAGVSQSPSNKVTEKGKDVELRCDPISGHTALYWYRQSLGQGLEFLIYFQGNSAPDKSGLPSDRFSAERTGGSVSTLTIQRTQQEDSAVYLCASSLVAGATHNEQFFGPGTRLTVL.

The rearrangement links TRBV2 to TRBJ2-1; TRBD2 aligns across 7 bases. The J segment lost 4 bases and the V segment lost 6 bases, leaving 9 bases of the junction unmatched. The CDR3 is made up of 15 amino acids. Germline-derived CDR1 and CDR2 are SNHLY and FYNNEI. CDR3 DNA: TGTGCCAGCAGCAAGAGGGAGGGCCTGTACAATGAGCAGTTCTTC. This codes for CASSKREGLYNEQFF.

Worth noting for this clone: Other DNA variants within this sample encode the same CDR3. V usage is TRBV18 and J usage is TRBJ1-3; TRBD1 is a possible D gene (6 bases). The CDR3 is 16 amino acids. V lost 3 bases and J lost 0, with 12 bases in between. The germline CDR1 and CDR2 sequences are KGHSH and LQKENI. The CDR3 loop is CASSPGTPNSGNTIYF. As DNA, the CDR3 is TGTGCCAGCTCACCGGGGACACCTAACTCTGGAAACACCATATATTTT.

The V call is TRBV5-8, the J call TRBJ1-1; D not resolved. Trimming removed 0 bases at V and 2 bases at J, with 11 bases between. CDR1 SGHTS and CDR2 YDEGEE come from the germline V gene. This CDR3 has 15 residues. The CDR3 nucleotides are TGTGCCAGCAGCTTGGATTACAGAACAAACACTGAAGCTTTCTTT. It encodes CASSLDYRTNTEAFF.

Here the CDR3 DNA reads TGTGCCAGCAGCGAACAGCAGACAGATACGCAGTATTTT. Protein product: CASSEQQTDTQYF. This rearrangement joins TRBV11-2 to TRBJ2-3; the D is unclear. Trimming pared 5 bases from V and 3 bases from J, leaving 9 bases between. The CDR3 spans 13 residues. The germline V gene has CDR1 SGHAT and CDR2 FQNNGV.

This chain uses TRBV6-2 or TRBV6-3 with TRBJ2-7; weak D call: TRBD1 (6 bases). Between the trimmed V and J ends, which lost 2 bases and 0 bases, there was a span of 23 bases. Germline V lookup: CDR1 MNHEY, CDR2 SVGEGT. This CDR3 is built from 19 residues. The CDR3 spells CASSYQKGNPGQSSYEQYF. Here the CDR3 DNA reads TGTGCCAGCAGTTACCAAAAAGGAAATCCCGGACAGAGCTCCTACGAGCAGTACTTC.

This clone was picked up one time. The rearrangement uses TRBV7-9 and TRBJ2-2; maybe TRBD1 (6 bases). This CDR3 has 16 residues. CDR1 and CDR2 (germline): SEHNR, FQNEAQ (reference sequence). Trimming left V 5 bases short and J 6 bases short, with 19 bases between. CDR3 sequence: CASSVIQGWDPGELFF. In DNA form, the CDR3 reads TGTGCCAGCAGCGTAATACAGGGCTGGGACCCCGGGGAGCTGTTTTTT. Variable domain in full (rest from reference TRBV7-9 and TRBJ2-2): DTGVSQNPRHKITKRGQNVTFRCDPISEHNRLYWYRQTLGQGPEFLTYFQNEAQLEKSRLLSDRFSAERPKGSFSTLEIQRTEQGDSAMYLCASSVIQGWDPGELFFGEGSRLTVL.

The genes are TRBV4-1 and TRBJ2-6; the D gene is possibly TRBD1 (5 bases). This CDR3 comprises 17 residues. Germline CDR1 and CDR2: MGHRA and YSYEKL. Between the trimmed V and J ends, which lost 1 base and 2 bases, there was a span of 12 bases. CDR3 in DNA: TGCGCCAGCAGCCAAGCAGGCAGGGCAACTGGGGCCAACGTCCTGACTTTC. Amino acids: CASSQAGRATGANVLTF.

The gene calls are TRBV28 and TRBJ1-5, with TRBD1 matching 7 bases. Trimming at V came to 8 bases and at J to 1 base, leaving 8 bases not matched to a gene. Germline CDR1 is MDHEN and CDR2 is SYDVKM. The CDR3 runs 15 residues. DNA for the CDR3: TGTGCCAGCGGACGACAGGGAATAAGCAATCAGCCCCAGCATTTT. It yields the protein CASGRQGISNQPQHF.

The gene calls are TRBV18 and TRBJ1-4; 8 bases fit TRBD1. The length of the CDR3 is 15 residues. Germline loops: CDR1 KGHSH, CDR2 LQKENI. After removal of 4 bases from V and 8 bases from J, the junction contained 9 bases not matched to a gene. CDR3 residues: CASSQQGGEDEKLFF. CDR3 sequence (DNA): TGTGCCAGCTCACAACAGGGGGGTGAAGACGAAAAACTGTTTTTT. Looking up the rest from reference TRBV18 and TRBJ1-4 gives the full variable domain: NAGVMQNPRHLVRRRGQEARLRCSPMKGHSHVYWYRQLPEEGLKFMVYLQKENIIDESGMPKERFSAEFPKEGPSILRIQQVVRGDSAAYFCASSQQGGEDEKLFFGSGTQLSVL.

The chain has TRBV15 and TRBJ1-6; D perhaps matches TRBD1 (6 bases). There are 15 residues in the CDR3. Trimming left V 0 bases short and J 8 bases short, with 11 bases between. Germline V gene data show CDR1 as LNHNV and CDR2 as YYDKDF (reference sequence). The CDR3, as DNA: TGTGCCACCAGCAGAGATCAAAGGGGGTATTCACCCCTCCACTTT. This gives the protein CATSRDQRGYSPLHF.

V is TRBV27 and J is TRBJ1-1; the match to TRBD1 covers 9 bases. The germline gives CDR1 MNHEY, CDR2 SMNVEV (reference sequence). This CDR3 has 15 amino acids. The V and J ends lost 0 bases and 5 bases, in that order; junction bases with no gene match: 4. The CDR3 spells CASSLSGTGSTEAFF. DNA of the CDR3: TGTGCCAGCAGTTTATCCGGGACAGGGAGTACTGAAGCTTTCTTT.

The V gene is TRBV4-1, the J gene TRBJ2-5, with TRBD1 matching 11 bases. V shed 3 bases, J shed 7 bases, and the junction held 4 bases outside the gene matches. The CDR3 is 14 amino acids. Per the germline V gene, CDR1 is MGHRA and CDR2 is YSYEKL. CDR3 protein: CASSHPGQGGTQYF. The CDR3 DNA sequence: TGCGCCAGCAGCCACCCGGGACAGGGGGGGACCCAGTACTTC.

The rearrangement joins TRBV9 to TRBJ2-1, with a weak D call TRBD2 (6 bases). Germline V gives CDR1 SGDLS, CDR2 YYNGEE. The CDR3 is made up of 16 amino acids. Trimming took off 3 bases at V and 0 bases at J, with 13 bases between the two ends. CDR3 nucleotides: TGTGCCAGCAGCGCGAAGCGGGCGGGCTCCTACAATGAGCAGTTCTTC. Protein product: CASSAKRAGSYNEQFF.

This chain links TRBV11-2 with TRBJ1-5; 7 positions agree with TRBD1. The CDR3 is 15 residues long. Trimming took 5 bases from V and 6 from J; bases not matched to a gene: 10. CDR1 and CDR2 (germline): SGHAT, FQNNGV. CDR3 sequence reads: CASSELQGKAQPQHF. CDR3 sequence (DNA): TGTGCCAGCAGCGAACTACAGGGGAAAGCTCAGCCCCAGCATTTT. The full variable domain, with the rest looked up from reference TRBV11-2 and TRBJ1-5, is EAGVAQSPRYKIIEKRQSVAFWCNPISGHATLYWYQQILGQGPKLLIQFQNNGVVDDSQLPKDRFSAERLKGVDSTLKIQPAKLEDSAVYLCASSELQGKAQPQHFGDGTRLSIL.

This chain joins TRBV9 and TRBJ2-5, with D perhaps TRBD2 (7 bases). Germline CDR1 and CDR2: SGDLS and YYNGEE. The CDR3 extends over 15 amino acids. Trimming stripped 4 bases from V and 4 bases from J, with 17 bases between. CDR3: CASSLRGGARETQYF. The CDR3 DNA reads as TGTGCCAGCAGCCTAAGAGGGGGGGCCAGAGAGACCCAGTACTTC. Complete variable domain (other parts from reference TRBV9 and TRBJ2-5): DSGVTQTPKHLITATGQRVTLRCSPRSGDLSVYWYQQSLDQGLQFLIQYYNGEERAKGNILERFSAQQFPDLHSELNLSSLELGDSALYFCASSLRGGARETQYFGPGTRLLVL.

V gene TRBV10-3 combines with J gene TRBJ2-1; 12 bases match TRBD2. V shed 2 bases, J shed 10 bases, and the junction held 3 bases outside the gene matches. Germline assignment: CDR1 ENHRY and CDR2 SYGVKD. This CDR3 spans 14 amino acids. As DNA, the CDR3 is TGTGCCATCAGTGAGGCACTAGCGGGAGGAGAGCAGTTCTTC. Translating gives CAISEALAGGEQFF.

This clone was observed many times. V usage is TRBV29-1 and J usage is TRBJ2-7; possible D gene TRBD1, 6 bases. The CDR3 runs 13 residues. Germline CDR1 is SQVTM and CDR2 is ANQGSEA. V was cut by 0 bases and J by 1 base, with 7 bases left in between. The CDR3 DNA reads TGCAGCGTTGAAGAGGGGGCTTCCTACGAGCAGTACTTC. Its protein is CSVEEGASYEQYF.

J is TRBJ1-1 and V is TRBV27; no definite D call. Germline V lookup: CDR1 MNHEY, CDR2 SMNVEV (reference sequence). The V gene lost 1 base and the J gene lost 4 bases, with 10 bases spanning the gap. The CDR3 totals 14 residues. CDR3 nucleotides: TGTGCCAGCAGTTTATTAGGAGGCCGCACTGAAGCTTTCTTT. Translated: CASSLLGGRTEAFF.

V usage is TRBV2 and J usage is TRBJ1-1; 8 bases fit TRBD1. Germline V gives CDR1 SNHLY, CDR2 FYNNEI. The CDR3 covers 15 residues. V lost 6 bases, J lost 6 bases, and 12 bases stayed unmatched. CDR3 DNA sequence: TGTGCCAGCAGGAGACAGGGGCTGGGGGTAGCTGAAGCTTTCTTT. Its protein product is CASRRQGLGVAEAFF.

The gene calls are TRBV7-2 and TRBJ1-1; 7 bases match TRBD1. J was trimmed by 0 bases and V by 5 bases; bases with no gene match: 3. Germline V gives CDR1 SGHTA, CDR2 FQGNSA. The CDR3 length is 14 residues. CDR3 loop: CASSTGQLNTEAFF. The CDR3, as DNA: TGTGCCAGCAGCACGGGACAGTTGAACACTGAAGCTTTCTTT. Supplemented by reference TRBV7-2 and TRBJ1-1, the full variable domain reads GAGVSQSPSNKVTEKGKDVELRCDPISGHTALYWYRQSLGQGLEFLIYFQGNSAPDKSGLPSDRFSAERTGGSVSTLTIQRTQQEDSAVYLCASSTGQLNTEAFFGQGTRLTVV.